The present T cell receptor (beta chain) was sequenced within a study of CD8+ T cells in alopecia areata. Study observations and caveats: The study found that many expanded lesional clones persisted in scalp and blood during tofacitinib.

Regarding this clone: No antigen is known for it.

Following extraction, RNA underwent reverse transcription to cDNA, which served as the sequencing template. The data were produced by immunoSEQ multiplex PCR, yet TCRdb's version contains in-frame clones alone and is incomplete. The sample consists of 150,000 to 200,000 clones, 50% to 60% of them appearing once. As to treatment: oral pan-JAK inhibitor, 5-10 mg twice daily. Sample: CD4+ T cells sorted from blood, taken at week 4, from a patient treated with tofacitinib. This TCR came from a human donor with alopecia areata.

This chain's CDR3 is CASGSDSNQPQHF. The DNA of the CDR3 is TGTGCCAGCGGGTCGGACAGCAATCAGCCCCAGCATTTT. The genes are TRBV2 and TRBJ1-5, with unresolved D. The CDR3 consists of 13 residues. V was clipped by 8 bases and J by 1 base, with 9 bases between them. Germline assignment: CDR1 SNHLY and CDR2 FYNNEI. Complete variable domain (other parts from reference TRBV2 and TRBJ1-5): EPEVTQTPSHQVTQMGQEVILRCVPISNHLYFYWYRQILGQKVEFLVSFYNNEISEKSEIFDDQFSVERPDGSNFTLKIRSTKLEDSAMYFCASGSDSNQPQHFGDGTRLSIL.